This T cell receptor (beta chain) emerged from a study of shared clonotypes between healthy human individuals. Study-wide results and limits: Tissues were not sampled, only blood, and their repertoires likely differ.

Notes on this clone: Its matching antigen is unknown.

CDR1 SGHVS and CDR2 FQNEAQ come from the germline V gene. Trimming removed 1 base at V and 8 bases at J, with 15 bases between. CDR3 size: 15 residues. The test was conducted at deep level. The method was immunoSEQ multiplex PCR; TCRdb's version includes in-frame clones alone and lacks a portion of them. This table has around 1.9 million clones, 80% to 95% appearing once. The naive CD8 fraction comprised CD45RO-negative cells positively selected for CCR7 and excluded terminally differentiated effector memory CD45RA+ cells. The source of this sequence is a man younger than 30 in good health. Some clones in this sample may be carry-over from other donors' samples. The sample was naive CD8+ T cells from PBMCs. The chain couples TRBV7-8 to TRBJ1-3; unclear D gene. CDR3 residues: CASSLVGPVFDTIYF. The CDR3 region has the DNA TGTGCCAGCAGCTTAGTGGGCCCCGTGTTCGACACCATATATTTT. The full variable domain, its missing parts supplied by reference TRBV7-8 and TRBJ1-3, is GAGVSQSPRYKVAKRGQDVALRCDPISGHVSLFWYQQALGQGPEFLTYFQNEAQLDKSGLPSDRFFAERPEGSVSTLKIQRTQQEDSAVYLCASSLVGPVFDTIYFGEGSWLTVV.